This TCR beta chain was documented in a study of blood T cell repertoires in COVID-19. Study-wide background: There were acute and convalescent COVID-19 samples, and they came from the United States, Italy and Spain. PBMCs, B-cell-depleted T cells, or T cells provided the cDNA or gDNA that made up the material.

Everyone who took part was roughly 18 to 89 years old, and they came from about two dozen US areas. Generated by immunoSEQ multiplex PCR, the TCRdb table keeps only in-frame clones and is missing some. The sample lists some 130,000 clones; 86% were seen once. This CDR3 has 15 residues. CDR1 and CDR2 (germline): LGHDT, YNNKEL (reference sequence). With V trimmed by 2 bases and J by 4 bases, 4 bases remained unmatched. The sequencing input was PBMCs or T cells enriched from blood (not recorded which). The genes are TRBV3-1 (or the pseudogene TRBV3-2) and TRBJ2-3; 9 nucleotides agree with TRBD2. The clonotype was recovered from a woman aged 45-59 years who had recovered from COVID-19. This CDR3 is CASSQRGGGADTQYF. CDR3 coding DNA: TGTGCCAGCAGCCAACGTGGCGGGGGGGCAGATACGCAGTATTTT.